A single sample gave rise to the 8 T cell receptor beta chains below, sequenced in a study of T-cell reconstitution after alpha-beta-depleted transplantation in children. A TCRbeta library incorporating unique molecular identifiers was prepared. In TCRdb, the PCR reads were re-called with MiXCR into one record per CDR3 protein. This table has about 610,000 distinct CDR3 sequences, about 10% appearing once. The sample was PBMCs from the stem cell graft donor, taken from the stem cell graft. The receptor set was obtained from a human donor who donated a stem cell graft to a child with acute myeloid leukemia.

This clonotype was seen a few times. The chain links TRBV19 to TRBJ2-7; perhaps TRBD1 as D (6 bases). V lost 4 bases and J 7 bases, leaving 11 bases between the germline ends. Germline CDR1 reads LNHDA; CDR2 reads SQIVND (reference sequence). This CDR3 has 12 residues. The DNA for the CDR3 is TGTGCCAGTAGTAAGACAGGTGTGGAGCAGTACTTC. Encoded protein: CASSKTGVEQYF. Complete variable domain (other parts from reference TRBV19 and TRBJ2-7): DGGITQSPKYLFRKEGQNVTLSCEQNLNHDAMYWYRQDPGQGLRLIYYSQIVNDFQKGDIAEGYSVSREKKESFPLTVTSAQKNPTAFYLCASSKTGVEQYFGPGTRLTVT.

This chain joins TRBV12-3 or TRBV12-4 and TRBJ1-1; D is unresolved. V was shortened by 5 bases and J by 1 base, with 14 bases between the two germline ends. The CDR3 is made up of 15 amino acids. CDR3 DNA sequence: TGTGCCAGCAGTCCCGATATGGGAGGGAACACTGAAGCTTTCTTT. Amino acid sequence: CASSPDMGGNTEAFF.

The chain carries TRBV7-2 and TRBJ1-2, with TRBD1 as a possible D gene (6 bases). Germline loops: CDR1 SGHTA, CDR2 FQGNSA. The V and J ends lost 7 bases and 3 bases respectively, with 18 bases between them. The CDR3 runs 15 residues. In nucleotides, the CDR3 is TGTGCCAGCACCCCCCAGCGGGGGCTGGACTATGGCTACACCTTC. It specifies CASTPQRGLDYGYTF.

The CDR3: CASSESLGATIYF. CDR3 bases: TGTGCCAGCAGTGAGTCACTTGGTGCCACCATATATTTT. The rearrangement uses TRBV2 and TRBJ1-3; D gene unclear. The germline V gene encodes CDR1 SNHLY and CDR2 FYNNEI. This CDR3 region has 13 residues. V was pared by 3 bases and J by 9 bases, with 12 bases between. Drawing the rest from reference TRBV2 and TRBJ1-3, the complete variable domain is EPEVTQTPSHQVTQMGQEVILRCVPISNHLYFYWYRQILGQKVEFLVSFYNNEISEKSEIFDDQFSVERPDGSNFTLKIRSTKLEDSAMYFCASSESLGATIYFGEGSWLTVV.

This clonotype was detected ten times or more. The rearrangement joins TRBV12-3 or TRBV12-4 to TRBJ2-1; possibly TRBD1 for D (5 bases). The CDR3 sequence is 14 residues long. V lost 6 bases and J 1 base, leaving 10 bases between the germline ends. CDR3 sequence reads: CASSPGFSYNEQFF. The CDR3 DNA is TGTGCCAGCAGCCCAGGGTTTTCCTACAATGAGCAGTTCTTC.

The chain recombines TRBV14 with TRBJ1-1, with D maybe TRBD1 (5 bases). CDR3 length: 15 amino acids. Trimming pared 2 bases from V and 0 bases from J, leaving 10 bases between. Germline assignment: CDR1 SGHDN and CDR2 FVKESK. The CDR3 DNA follows: TGTGCCAGCAGCCAAAACAGGAGGATGAACACTGAAGCTTTCTTT. Encoded protein: CASSQNRRMNTEAFF.

The chain is built from TRBV30 and TRBJ2-3; 10 bases map to TRBD2. CDR3 size: 16 residues. Germline V lookup: CDR1 GTSNPN, CDR2 SVGIG (reference sequence). Trimming cost V 3 bases and J 1 base; bases outside gene matches: 7. CDR3 residues: CAWRSPLAGGTDTQYF. Here the CDR3 DNA reads TGTGCCTGGAGGAGTCCCCTAGCGGGAGGCACAGATACGCAGTATTTT.

This chain joins TRBV20-1 and TRBJ2-1; 8 bases align to TRBD2. The V and J ends lost 0 bases and 0 bases, in that order; junction bases with no gene match: 10. CDR1 DFQATT and CDR2 SNEGSKA come from the germline V gene (reference sequence). This CDR3 has 18 residues. CDR3 loop: CSARDQGGLAGSYNEQFF. DNA for the CDR3: TGCAGTGCTAGAGATCAGGGAGGGCTAGCGGGCTCCTACAATGAGCAGTTCTTC.